This T cell receptor (beta chain) was sequenced in a study of blood T cell repertoires in COVID-19. On the study more broadly: COVID-19 samples from acute and convalescent phases originated in the United States, Italy and Spain. PBMCs, B-cell-depleted T cells, or T cells provided the cDNA or gDNA that made up the material.

V gave up 4 bases and J gave up 6 bases, with 10 bases separating them. In germline, CDR1 is SGHTA, CDR2 FQGNSA. This CDR3 has 14 residues. Libraries were prepared by immunoSEQ multiplex PCR; TCRdb keeps only in-frame clonotypes and omits some of them. The repertoire holds about 250,000 clones, with roughly 88% as singletons. Sequenced input: peripheral blood. The clonotype was recovered from an elderly man with acute or convalescent COVID-19. The gene calls are TRBV7-2 and TRBJ1-6; D ambiguous. DNA of the CDR3: TGTGCCAGCAGCTCGGGAGACCCTAATTCACCCCTCCACTTT. It translates to CASSSGDPNSPLHF.